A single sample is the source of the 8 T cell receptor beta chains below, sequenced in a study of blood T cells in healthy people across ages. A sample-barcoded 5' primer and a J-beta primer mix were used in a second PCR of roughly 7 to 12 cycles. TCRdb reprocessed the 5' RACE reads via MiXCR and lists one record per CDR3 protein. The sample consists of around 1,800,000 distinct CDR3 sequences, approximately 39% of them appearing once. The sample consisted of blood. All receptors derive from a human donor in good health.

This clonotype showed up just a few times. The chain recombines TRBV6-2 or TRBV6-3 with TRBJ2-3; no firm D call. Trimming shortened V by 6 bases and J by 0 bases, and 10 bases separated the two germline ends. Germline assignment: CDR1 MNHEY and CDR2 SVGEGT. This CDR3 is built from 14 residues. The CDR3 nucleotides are TGTGCCAGCAGGAGCTATTCTAGCACAGATACGCAGTATTTT. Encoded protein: CASRSYSSTDTQYF.

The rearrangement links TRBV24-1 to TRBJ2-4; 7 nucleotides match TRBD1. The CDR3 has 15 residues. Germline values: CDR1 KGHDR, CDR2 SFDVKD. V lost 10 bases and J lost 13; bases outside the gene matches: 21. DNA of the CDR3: TGTGCCACAGGGGGCCAACGTAGCTCCTACAATGAGCAGTACTTC. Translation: CATGGQRSSYNEQYF.

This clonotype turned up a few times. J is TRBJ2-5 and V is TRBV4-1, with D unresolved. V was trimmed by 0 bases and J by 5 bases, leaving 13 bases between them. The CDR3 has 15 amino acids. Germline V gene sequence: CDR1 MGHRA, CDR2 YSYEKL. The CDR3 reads CASSQDSSSSETQYF. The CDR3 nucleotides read TGCGCCAGCAGCCAAGATTCGAGTAGCTCGGAGACCCAGTACTTC.

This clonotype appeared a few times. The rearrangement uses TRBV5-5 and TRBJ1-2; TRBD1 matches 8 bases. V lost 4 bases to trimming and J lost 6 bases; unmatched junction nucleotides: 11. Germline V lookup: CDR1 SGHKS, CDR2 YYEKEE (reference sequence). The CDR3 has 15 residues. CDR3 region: CASSAGTGQTHGYTF. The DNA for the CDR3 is TGTGCCAGCAGCGCCGGGACAGGTCAAACCCATGGCTACACCTTC.

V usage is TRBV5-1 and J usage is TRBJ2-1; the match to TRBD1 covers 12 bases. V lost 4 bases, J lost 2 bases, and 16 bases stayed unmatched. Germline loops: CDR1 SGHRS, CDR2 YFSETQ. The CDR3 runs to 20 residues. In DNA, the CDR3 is TGCGCCAGCAGCCAGTTTGGGGGACAGGGGGCGAAAGGGACCTACAATGAGCAGTTCTTC. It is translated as CASSQFGGQGAKGTYNEQFF.

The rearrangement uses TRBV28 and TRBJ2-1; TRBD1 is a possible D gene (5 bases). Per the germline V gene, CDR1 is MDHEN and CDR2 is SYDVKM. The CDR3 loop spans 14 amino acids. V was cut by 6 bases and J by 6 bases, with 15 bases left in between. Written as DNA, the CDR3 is TGTGCCAGCAGGCGGTCCGACAGAACCAATGAGCAGTTCTTC. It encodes CASRRSDRTNEQFF.

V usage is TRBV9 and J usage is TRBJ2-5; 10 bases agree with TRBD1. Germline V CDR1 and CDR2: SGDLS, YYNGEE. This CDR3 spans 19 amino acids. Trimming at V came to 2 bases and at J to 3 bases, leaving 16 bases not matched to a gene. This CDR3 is CASSVYPTGSGTGEETQYF. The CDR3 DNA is TGTGCCAGCAGCGTTTACCCCACCGGCTCCGGGACAGGGGAAGAGACCCAGTACTTC.

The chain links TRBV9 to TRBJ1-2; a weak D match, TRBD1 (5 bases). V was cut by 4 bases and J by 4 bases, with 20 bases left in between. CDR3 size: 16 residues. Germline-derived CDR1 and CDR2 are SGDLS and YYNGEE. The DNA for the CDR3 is TGTGCCAGCAGCCCAAGGGGTGGGGCAGAACCCTATGGCTACACCTTC. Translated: CASSPRGGAEPYGYTF. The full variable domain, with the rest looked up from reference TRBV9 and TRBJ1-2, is DSGVTQTPKHLITATGQRVTLRCSPRSGDLSVYWYQQSLDQGLQFLIQYYNGEERAKGNILERFSAQQFPDLHSELNLSSLELGDSALYFCASSPRGGAEPYGYTFGSGTRLTVV.